This TCR beta chain emerged from a study of blood T cell repertoires in COVID-19. In the original processing: Amplification of reference gene primers was used by the study to estimate nucleated cell counts. The repertoire was sequenced with immunoSEQ multiplex PCR; TCRdb's copy has only in-frame clones and lacks some. V and J calls plus clone size are reproduced from that table; the DNA served to infer D and trimming. Of approximately 130,000 clones listed, 83% are singletons. Trimming removed 5 bases at V and 2 bases at J, with 9 bases between. This CDR3 is 13 amino acids long. Germline V gene sequence: CDR1 GTSNPN, CDR2 SVGIG (reference sequence).

The receptor's source is a man younger than 40 who had recovered from COVID-19. The chain recombines TRBV30 with TRBJ2-2; perhaps TRBD2 as D (6 bases). The sample was PBMCs or T cells enriched from blood (not recorded which). In nucleotides, the CDR3 is TGTGCCTGGCGGGACTCCAACACCGGGGAGCTGTTTTTT. Translation gives CAWRDSNTGELFF.